The entry that follows covers one T cell receptor beta chain sequence. The sample originates from a study of OX40 agonist ivuxolimab in advanced cancers. Repertoires were generated with immunoSEQ multiplex PCR, while TCRdb's copy carries only in-frame clones and drops some. The table lists 26,000 or so clones, 80% to 90% of them singletons. Germline CDR1 is MGHRA and CDR2 is YSYEKL. The CDR3 is 15 residues long. V gave up 1 base and J gave up 2 bases, with 12 bases separating them. The TCR sequence derives from an adult with an advanced solid tumor such as melanoma, head and neck, liver or kidney cancer. Sequenced here: CD4+ or CD8+ T cells sorted from blood, sampled in a trial of the OX40 agonist ivuxolimab. The chain is built from TRBV4-1 and TRBJ2-7, with D perhaps matching TRBD2 (5 bases). The CDR3, as DNA: TGCGCCAGCAGCCAAGTCCGGGGTCAAACCTACGAGCAGTACTTC. This sequence encodes CASSQVRGQTYEQYF.